Sequencing of this T cell receptor (beta chain) was carried out in a study of cytomegalovirus exposure and HLA in healthy donors (TCRdb year 2017). General notes on the study: An earlier analysis of several hundred of the donors reported approximately 260 Gb of sequence data and 95 million to 120 million unique TCR beta sequences obtained from approximately 180 million T cells. Besides the first cohort of approximately 670 subjects, a separate validation cohort made up of 120 different subjects was used. In a later genetic analysis, genome-wide SNP genotypes for about 55% of the 666 donors were used, and that subset was treated as a discovery cohort. Roughly 300 gigabases of sequencing data and some 85 million unique TCR sequences were included in an early release covering around 650 HLA-typed donors. The number of donors typed differed by locus, with roughly 620-640 for A, B, C, DRB1 and DQB1, around 520 for DQA1, about 610 for DPA1, and some 440 for DPB1. In the later analysis, no new phenotypic data were used to find candidate immune exposures; instead, reliance was placed on TCR beta sequences and their occurrence across donors. Donor age, sex, ethnicity and CMV serostatus were compiled together with the repertoire data. On average, 235,054 unique TCR beta nucleotide sequences were sequenced per donor among several hundred genotyped donors of the cohort, with roughly 18% of those sequences being non-productive. All discovery cohort repertoires had been generated on a single sequencing platform. The study aimed to test whether signatures of past pathogen exposure could be identified by cataloging public T cell receptors. The genetic ancestry cluster associated with self-reported Caucasian donors included approximately 85% of the roughly 400 genotyped donors. To predict cytomegalovirus infection status, the study brought together high-throughput TCR immunosequencing, statistical association of individual TCRs with disease status, and machine learning. To decide whether each TCR beta V gene segment behaved as functional or pseudogenic, an earlier analysis of several hundred of the donors relied on high-throughput TCR beta sequencing. In a later analysis, previously published TCR beta repertoires from 670 or so donors were re-analyzed and high-resolution HLA genotyping was added so that TCR occurrence patterns could be studied. HLA typing included class I and class II loci at four-digit resolution. The study profiled the T cell repertoires of approximately 700 subjects by immunosequencing and related them to cytomegalovirus serostatus. Because of strong linkage in the cohort, four to six DR-DQ haplotypes were treated as single units for association and clustering.

Library prep was done by the immunoSEQ multiplex PCR assay. A mixture of 60 forward primers for TCR Vbeta segments and 13 reverse primers for TCR Jbeta segments was used in the multiplex PCR. A multiplex PCR assay on genomic DNA amplified the CDR3 region of rearranged TCR beta genes. Amplified TCR beta libraries were sequenced as 87-base-pair reads on the Illumina HiSeq System. Per the source publication's procedure: A later analysis counted about 80 million unique TCR beta chains across the 666 repertoires, and 9 million to 14 million of these chains were shared by at least two donors. A nearest-neighbor algorithm error-corrected the raw reads and collapsed the reads into unique sequences, merging closely related sequences to remove PCR and sequencing errors. CDR3 sequences were aligned to IMGT reference sequences to assign V, D and J gene segments. For a sequence to be retained, a match of at least six nucleotides was required to both a V gene segment and a J gene segment. Rearrangements were classified as productive when the CDR3 lacked stop codons and remained in frame with V and J, and all other rearrangements were classified as non-productive. Following IMGT convention, CDR3 was defined as the stretch from the second conserved V-encoded cysteine up to the conserved J-encoded phenylalanine. The earlier analysis of 587 of the donors excluded any sequence lacking an unambiguous match to a single V gene segment. In an earlier analysis of roughly 500 of the donors, V segments were called functional above 56.7% productive rearrangements and were called segregating when the between-donor standard deviation exceeded 5%. To diagnose cytomegalovirus status from the catalog of TCR beta chain sequences, a statistical classification framework was built. A later analysis assigned V and J genes by comparing TCR nucleotide sequences with IMGT/GENE-DB human TR gene sequences. A later analysis assigned CDR3 sequences and most-parsimonious VDJ recombination scenarios with the TCRdist pipeline. In a later analysis, each TCR beta chain was defined by its CDR3 amino acid sequence together with its V-gene family, and reads without a unique V-gene family were excluded. As a way to deal with suspected cross-contamination and a sequencing artifact, a later analysis dropped 450 to 700 nucleotide sequences that were highly shared and had low generation probability. A later analysis calculated a clonal expansion index for each public chain from normalized within-repertoire ranks of inferred template counts. In a later analysis, generation probabilities were computed using a VDJ recombination model fitted to out-of-frame rearrangements, and the results were checked against IGoR. In a later analysis, TCR-TCR, TCR-HLA and TCR-CMV co-occurrence was scored with hypergeometric tests, and a repertoire-size bias correction was applied to TCR pairs. To estimate false discovery rates, a later analysis permuted the HLA or CMV assignments 20 times. A later analysis grouped co-occurring TCRs with DBSCAN, adding TCRdist sequence similarity when clustering within HLA-allele-positive subsets. Repertoires with fewer than 30,000 or more than 120,000 public chains, plus five repertoires with anomalous nucleotide sharing, were excluded from co-occurrence clustering. TCRdb took over this immuneACCESS table, retaining in-frame rearrangements with V and J assigned. Such tables are incomplete; in checked studies, under half of the missing clones stem from an unresolved V gene, and the remainder is unexplained. D and trimming come from the DNA, and the V and J calls and clone size come from that table. The sample includes about 180,000 clones, with around 80% observed a single time. The ten largest clones capture more than 1% of the sample.

CDR1 and CDR2 are read off the germline V gene as LGHNT and FRNRAP. The CDR3, from cysteine to phenylalanine, totals 14 residues. The sequence is cut down to CDR3 DNA, 42 bases in frame from base 1. V is clipped by 4 bases and J by 1 base, and the sequence between their germline boundaries is 10 bases long. In total, 666 healthy bone marrow donors made up the cohort. All cohort members were sampled while nominally healthy, although unrecorded immune exposures were likely present. The donor tested CMV seronegative and was one of the 352 seronegative cohort members. A peripheral blood sample was provided by each donor, and peripheral blood mononuclear cells were used for TCR beta sequencing. The Qiagen DNeasy Blood Extraction Kit was used to extract genomic DNA from the blood cell samples. In the case of this clone: Its binding antigen is unknown. The record has no base qualities; no much larger clone is one base away.

What the authors observed across the whole study: A cluster of highly shared sequence variants was judged likely to represent a technical artifact of the sequencing pipeline. Approximately 16 rarely observed V segments, including chromosome 9 orphons, were excluded from the earlier analysis of 550 to 700 of the donors because counts were too low. A later analysis associated roughly 17,000 TCR beta sequences with specific HLA alleles at a false discovery rate of 0.05. Because some donors lacked HLA typing at each locus, the association tests relied only on the typed subset. According to the authors, the approach could potentially be generalized to other disease states and immunological phenotypes. In a later analysis, several top co-occurrence clusters were reported to appear linked to parvovirus B19, influenza, CMV and Epstein-Barr virus. Because the 87-base-pair reads could not distinguish some IMGT-functional V segments, including TRBV6-2 and TRBV6-3, those segments were excluded. Linkage disequilibrium might explain the correlated functional status among segregating V segments, but an unknown experimental factor could not be excluded. In a later genetic analysis, a missense DCLRE1C variant was associated with V-gene and J-gene trimming of TCR beta chains, and the association was replicated in an independent cohort. In a later genetic analysis, fewer N-insertions in productive TCRs were reported among donors in an Asian-associated ancestry cluster than the roughly 700-donor mean. Three of the identified cytomegalovirus-associated TCR beta chains were confirmed in vitro to be specific for cytomegalovirus antigens. The only immune exposure information available for the cohort was CMV serostatus. A further reported finding was that TCR beta sequences accurately predicted the HLA-A and HLA-B alleles for most subjects in the first cohort. In a later analysis, HLA-associated TCR beta chains were found to be more clonally expanded and to have lower generation probabilities than equally common non-associated chains. Only TCR beta chains were sequenced in this cohort, and the absence of alpha or paired-chain data limited detectable features. Most TCR sequences were observed very rarely across donors, whereas some public TCRs were present in many individuals. Strong co-occurrence of HLA alleles, especially DR and DQ, made assigning TCR associations to individual alleles difficult. The classifier was reported to diagnose cytomegalovirus status with high specificity and sensitivity in both the original cohort and the validation cohort. In a later analysis, TCR association rates were found to vary across HLA loci, with the most associated TCRs seen for DRB1 alleles and the fewest for HLA-C alleles. An earlier analysis of roughly 570 of the donors showed that most TCR beta V segments appeared in productive rearrangements either about 90% or about 30% of the time, which broadly matched IMGT annotations. The study gave a list of around 170 TCR beta chains associated with cytomegalovirus. Most CMV-associated TCR beta chains appeared to be HLA-restricted in a later analysis, and the HLA associations seemed to be driven largely by CMV exposure. Presence/absence analyses assumed roughly uniform sequencing depth across donors, an assumption that may not hold.

The rearrangement joined TRBV12-5 to TRBJ1-1, with the D gene uncertain. This TCR came from a boy aged 2 to 9 in good health and CMV-seronegative. Sequenced material: PBMCs. The CDR3 protein sequence reads: CASGSTNQNTEAFF. DNA sequence: TGTGCTAGTGGTTCGACTAATCAGAACACTGAAGCTTTCTTT.